The entry below gives a single T cell receptor (beta chain) sequence along with its context. Its antigen is as yet unknown. This sample was included in a study of response to subunit inactivated influenza vaccine. Study observations and caveats: With each seasonal influenza vaccination, the authors suggested, few new T cells are recruited.

Using its own MiXCR run on the RT-PCR reads, TCRdb lists one record per CDR3 protein. The sample lists about 700,000 distinct CDR3 sequences, about 14% occurring once. The receptor comes from a man aged 50 to 59 who received an inactivated influenza vaccine. Sequenced material: PBMCs from blood, taken 14 days before vaccination.

The CDR3 nucleotides are TGTGCCACCAGCAGAGGACAGGGGGCTAAGTACGAGCAGTACTTC. Translating gives CATSRGQGAKYEQYF. The chain recombines TRBV15 with TRBJ2-7; 10 bases fit TRBD1. The J segment lost 4 bases and the V segment lost 1 base, leaving 4 bases of the junction unmatched. Germline V gives CDR1 LNHNV, CDR2 YYDKDF (reference sequence). The CDR3 is 15 amino acids. The whole variable domain, remainder taken from reference TRBV15 and TRBJ2-7, is DAMVIQNPRYQVTQFGKPVTLSCSQTLNHNVMYWYQQKSSQAPKLLFHYYDKDFNNEADTPDNFQSRRPNTSFCFLDIRSPGLGDTAMYLCATSRGQGAKYEQYFGPGTRLTVT.